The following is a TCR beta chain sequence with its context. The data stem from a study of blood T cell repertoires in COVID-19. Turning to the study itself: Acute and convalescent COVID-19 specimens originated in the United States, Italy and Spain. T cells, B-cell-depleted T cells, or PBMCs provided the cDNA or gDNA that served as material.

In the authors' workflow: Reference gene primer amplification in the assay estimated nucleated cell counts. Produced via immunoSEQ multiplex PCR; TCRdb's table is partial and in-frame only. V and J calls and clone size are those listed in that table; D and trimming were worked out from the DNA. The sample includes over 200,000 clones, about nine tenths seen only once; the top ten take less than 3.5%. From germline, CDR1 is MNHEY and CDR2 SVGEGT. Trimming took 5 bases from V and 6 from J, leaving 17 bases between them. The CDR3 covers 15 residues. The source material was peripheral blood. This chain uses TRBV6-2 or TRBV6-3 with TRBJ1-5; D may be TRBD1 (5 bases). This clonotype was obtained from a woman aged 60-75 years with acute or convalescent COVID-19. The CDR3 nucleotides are TGTGCCAGCAGTCTCCCCGGGGGGATCGGTCAGCCCCAGCATTTT. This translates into CASSLPGGIGQPQHF.